The 15 T cell receptor beta chains in this list originate from one sample, sequenced in a study of CD8 T cells in cerebrospinal fluid in Alzheimer's disease. TCRdb re-called the 10x single-cell sequencing reads; every CDR3 protein appears as one record, without DNA. The specimen's table records under 2,000 distinct CDR3 sequences. Source material: cerebrospinal fluid. The receptors were gathered from a human donor with mild cognitive impairment.

This clonotype is called large based on its frequency. The chain couples TRBV7-9 to TRBJ1-5; TCRdb picks TRBD1, but there is no DNA to check that call. This CDR3 comprises 15 residues. Germline loops: CDR1 SEHNR, CDR2 FQNEAQ (reference sequence). The CDR3 loop is CASSATGAGNQPQHF.

The CDR3 loop is CATSDFRGTEAFF. The V call is TRBV24-1, the J call TRBJ1-1; with no DNA, the TCRdb D assignment of TRBD1 cannot be verified. Germline V gene lookup returns CDR1 KGHDR and CDR2 SFDVKD. The CDR3 has 13 residues.

According to its frequency, this clonotype is medium-sized. The chain combines TRBV28 with TRBJ1-6; TCRdb picks TRBD1, but there is no DNA to check that call. Germline-derived CDR1 and CDR2 are MDHEN and SYDVKM. This CDR3 region has 13 residues. The CDR3 protein is CASRRGTNSPLHF.

This clonotype is labeled medium-sized (0.01 to 0.1%) based on frequency. The rearrangement uses TRBV5-1 and TRBJ2-3. CDR3 length: 18 amino acids. Germline lookup yields CDR1 SGHRS and CDR2 YFSETQ. This chain's CDR3 is CASSWSSATIYSTDTQYF.

This rearrangement joins TRBV6-1 to TRBJ1-5; TCRdb reports TRBD1, a call that lacks DNA to check it against. The CDR3 totals 14 residues. CDR1 is MNHNS, CDR2 SASEGT, per germline. CDR3 sequence reads: CASIRRGNNQPQHF.

The chain is built from TRBV9 and TRBJ1-6. This CDR3 has 13 amino acids. The germline V gene has CDR1 SGDLS and CDR2 YYNGEE. CDR3 sequence reads: CASSVVANSPLHF.

This clonotype is labeled medium-sized based on frequency. The gene calls are TRBV7-2 and TRBJ2-7; TCRdb proposes TRBD2, but this gene call is untestable without DNA. This CDR3 comprises 16 residues. Germline assignment: CDR1 SGHTA and CDR2 FQGNSA. The CDR3 reads CASSLLAGGTYGEQYF.

This clonotype is medium-sized by frequency. The chain combines TRBV3-1 with TRBJ2-1. Germline lookup yields CDR1 LGHDT and CDR2 YNNKEL (reference sequence). The CDR3 spans 13 residues. CDR3 protein: CASSQVYGNEQFF.

This clonotype shows up as medium-sized (0.01 to 0.1%) by frequency. The J gene is TRBJ1-5, the V gene TRBV20-1; TCRdb designates TRBD1, a call that cannot be tested without DNA. CDR3 length equals 14 residues. The germline V gene has CDR1 DFQATT and CDR2 SNEGSKA (reference sequence). CDR3 protein: CSANRDLGNQPQHF.

This chain joins TRBV10-3 and TRBJ2-1; the D call of TRBD2 rests on TCRdb alone, since no DNA is present to check it. CDR3 size: 15 residues. Germline CDR1 reads ENHRY; CDR2 reads SYGVKD. The CDR3 region is CAISVRWEGSGEQFF.

By frequency, this clonotype registers medium-sized. The J gene is TRBJ1-5, the V gene TRBV6-2 or TRBV6-3; TCRdb names TRBD1, which stays unverified in the absence of DNA. The CDR3 consists of 13 residues. CDR1 is MNHEY, CDR2 SVGEGT, per germline. CDR3 amino acids: CASMRDKYQPQHF.

This clonotype ranks as medium-sized in terms of frequency. This rearrangement joins TRBV25-1 to TRBJ2-7; the TRBD1 assignment by TCRdb is unverifiable without DNA. This CDR3 has 12 amino acids. Per germline, CDR1 MGHDK and CDR2 SYGVNS. CDR3 protein: CASKGDRYEQYF.

Frequency places this clonotype as medium-sized. The rearrangement uses TRBV7-9 and TRBJ1-2. CDR1 SEHNR and CDR2 FQNEAQ come from the germline V gene (reference sequence). This CDR3 comprises 15 residues. The CDR3 loop reads CASSLSQADVGGYTF.

This clonotype shows up as medium-sized by frequency. The chain combines TRBV6-5 with TRBJ2-1; no DNA is available, so the TRBD1 call from TCRdb remains unchecked. CDR3 size: 16 residues. The germline V gene encodes CDR1 MNHEY and CDR2 SVGAGI. The CDR3 sequence: CASSYSGADFYNEQFF.

This clonotype is called medium-sized based on its frequency. The V and J genes are TRBV6-5 and TRBJ2-7; no DNA is available, so the TRBD1 call from TCRdb remains unchecked. Per germline, CDR1 MNHEY and CDR2 SVGAGI. The CDR3 is 13 amino acids. The CDR3 region is CASSGPGVYEQYF.